Below are 6 T cell receptor beta chains sequenced from a single sample in a study of a mutant IDH1 vaccine in newly diagnosed glioma. The method was immunoSEQ multiplex PCR; TCRdb's version includes in-frame clones alone and lacks a portion of them. The sample has about 33,000 clones, approximately 83% seen once. Time point denoted: week 5, during vaccination. One vaccine dose held 300 ug of mutant IDH1 20-mer peptide and came with topical imiquimod. These receptors' antigens are unknown. The source was PBMCs, collected from a glioma patient whose treatment included an IDH1 peptide vaccine. These receptors were obtained from a young man with glioma.

The CDR3 loop reads CASSLARDDGYTF. Written as DNA, the CDR3 is TGTGCCAGCAGCTTAGCCAGGGATGATGGCTACACCTTC. This chain joins TRBV7-9 and TRBJ1-2, with a possible D match to TRBD1 (5 bases). The CDR3 has 13 amino acids. Germline loops: CDR1 SEHNR, CDR2 FQNEAQ (reference sequence). V lost 0 bases and J lost 6, with 8 bases in between.

The V gene is TRBV6-5, the J gene TRBJ1-2, with D possibly being TRBD1 (5 bases). Germline assignment: CDR1 MNHEY and CDR2 SVGAGI. The CDR3 has 11 amino acids. The V end was cut by 6 bases, the J end by 8 bases, with 10 bases between. In DNA form, the CDR3 reads TGTGCCAGCAGGGGGCCGGGAGGCTACACCTTC. This gives the protein CASRGPGGYTF.

This chain's CDR3 is CASRTGADEQYF. CDR3 nucleotide sequence: TGTGCCAGCAGGACAGGGGCAGACGAGCAGTACTTC. The chain couples TRBV2 to TRBJ2-7; TRBD1 matches 8 bases. The germline gives CDR1 SNHLY, CDR2 FYNNEI. The CDR3 consists of 12 residues. With V trimmed by 6 bases and J by 5 bases, 3 bases remained unmatched.

The chain links TRBV6-1 to TRBJ1-2; weak D call: TRBD1 (6 bases). The V end lost 1 base, the J end lost 8 bases, and 14 bases lay between the germline ends. CDR1 is MNHNS and CDR2 is SASEGT in the germline V gene. The CDR3 sequence is 14 residues long. In nucleotides, the CDR3 is TGTGCCAGCAGTGAAGGGCCAGGGGACCGAGGCTACACCTTC. Protein product: CASSEGPGDRGYTF.

V gene TRBV14 combines with J gene TRBJ2-7; 8 nucleotides agree with TRBD1. CDR1 is SGHDN and CDR2 is FVKESK in the germline V gene. The CDR3 runs 14 residues. Trimming cost V 4 bases and J 5 bases; bases outside gene matches: 7. In DNA form, the CDR3 reads TGTGCCAGCAGCCCGAGGACAGGGTTGGACGAGCAGTACTTC. Encoded protein: CASSPRTGLDEQYF.

The chain has TRBV15 and TRBJ1-4; no firm D call. V lost 6 bases and J 0 bases, leaving 11 bases between the germline ends. The CDR3 runs 15 residues. Germline assignment: CDR1 LNHNV and CDR2 YYDKDF (reference sequence). CDR3 residues: CATSPERATNEKLFF. DNA of the CDR3: TGTGCCACCAGTCCCGAGCGAGCAACTAATGAAAAACTGTTTTTT.